These 9 T cell receptor beta chains came from one sample sequenced in a study of CD8 T cells in ankylosing spondylitis. TCRdb itself ran the 5' RACE reads through MiXCR, one entry per CDR3 protein. This sample has hundreds of thousands of distinct CDR3 sequences, with less than 9.5% found just once. What was sequenced was blood, either unsorted or a sorted T cell fraction (not recorded which). These receptors came from a female donor with ankylosing spondylitis or in good health (not recorded which).

Concerning this clonotype: A much bigger clone sits one base away, suggesting this may be a read error. CDR3 nucleotides: TGTGCCAGCAGCCAAGTAGAAGCGGGAGGAGAGGCCCAGTACTTC. Protein: CASSQVEAGGEAQYF. The chain carries TRBV14 and TRBJ2-5, with 9 positions matching TRBD2. The CDR3 spans 15 residues. Germline CDR1 SGHDN, CDR2 FVKESK.

This clonotype showed up many times. This chain links TRBV27 with TRBJ1-2; D remains unclear. CDR1 is MNHEY and CDR2 is SMNVEV in the germline V gene (reference sequence). The CDR3 length is 14 residues. The V end lost 2 bases, the J end lost 2 bases, and 9 bases lay between the germline ends. The CDR3 here is CASSLRRSNYGYTF. The DNA for the CDR3 is TGTGCCAGCAGTTTAAGGCGCTCAAACTATGGCTACACCTTC.

The chain couples TRBV7-9 to TRBJ2-5; 8 nucleotides line up with TRBD1. Germline V gene sequence: CDR1 SEHNR, CDR2 FQNEAQ (reference sequence). Trimming removed 2 bases from V and 4 bases from J; junction bases left unmatched: 18. The CDR3 runs 19 residues. The CDR3 DNA sequence: TGTGCCAGCAGCTTACCTTTGACAGGGGTCAGACACGCTTCAGAGACCCAGTACTTC. Protein sequence: CASSLPLTGVRHASETQYF.

This clonotype was counted at least ten times. The CDR3 DNA follows: TGTGCCAGCAGCTTAGACGTCAGCACAGATACGCAGTATTTT. Protein: CASSLDVSTDTQYF. The chain recombines TRBV7-8 with TRBJ2-3; the D is unclear. The CDR3 consists of 14 residues. Deletions cut 1 base from V and 0 bases from J, with 5 bases between. Germline V gene data show CDR1 as SGHVS and CDR2 as FQNEAQ.

This clonotype was detected many times. V gene TRBV30 combines with J gene TRBJ2-1; 10 positions match TRBD2. The CDR3 loop spans 17 amino acids. V was clipped by 4 bases and J by 6 bases; unmatched bases: 15. Germline V gives CDR1 GTSNPN, CDR2 SVGIG (reference sequence). CDR3 nucleotide sequence: TGTGCCTGGACTAGCTCCGGAACTAGCGGGATGTTCAATGAGCAGTTCTTC. It is translated as CAWTSSGTSGMFNEQFF.

This clonotype was seen ten or more times. The gene calls are TRBV20-1 and TRBJ2-1; the D is unclear. Trimming stripped 2 bases from V and 6 bases from J, with 11 bases between. This CDR3 region has 13 residues. CDR1 is DFQATT, CDR2 SNEGSKA, per germline (reference sequence). CDR3 loop: CSARKGLLNEQFF. The CDR3 DNA follows: TGCAGTGCTAGAAAGGGTCTACTCAATGAGCAGTTCTTC.

This clonotype was observed at least ten times. The chain combines TRBV11-3 with TRBJ2-2, with a tentative D call TRBD2 (5 bases). Germline V gives CDR1 SGHNT, CDR2 YENEEA. This CDR3 comprises 14 residues. V lost 6 bases to trimming and J lost 7 bases, with 15 bases between them. The CDR3 bases are TGTGCCAGCAGTGGCCCGACCGGGGACGGGGAGCTGTTTTTT. Its protein is CASSGPTGDGELFF.

This clonotype has a handful of counts. The V call is TRBV4-3, the J call TRBJ2-1; 9 bases line up with TRBD1. With 0 bases clipped from V and 10 bases from J, the junction kept 7 bases outside the gene matches. The germline gives CDR1 LGHNA, CDR2 YSLEER. This CDR3 spans 15 amino acids. CDR3 sequence reads: CASSQENRGRNEQFF. As DNA, the CDR3 is TGCGCCAGCAGCCAAGAAAACAGGGGGCGCAACGAGCAGTTCTTC.

Ten or more counts support this clonotype. This CDR3 reads CASSLDPFLLGNEQFF. CDR3 bases: TGTGCCAGCAGCTTAGATCCGTTTTTGCTCGGGAATGAGCAGTTCTTC. This chain uses TRBV7-9 with TRBJ2-1; D is uncertain. Germline lookup yields CDR1 SEHNR and CDR2 FQNEAQ (reference sequence). The CDR3 loop spans 16 amino acids. Between the trimmed V and J ends, which lost 1 base and 7 bases, there was a span of 17 bases. The complete variable domain, with remaining parts taken from reference TRBV7-9 and TRBJ2-1, reads DTGVSQNPRHKITKRGQNVTFRCDPISEHNRLYWYRQTLGQGPEFLTYFQNEAQLEKSRLLSDRFSAERPKGSFSTLEIQRTEQGDSAMYLCASSLDPFLLGNEQFFGPGTRLTVL.